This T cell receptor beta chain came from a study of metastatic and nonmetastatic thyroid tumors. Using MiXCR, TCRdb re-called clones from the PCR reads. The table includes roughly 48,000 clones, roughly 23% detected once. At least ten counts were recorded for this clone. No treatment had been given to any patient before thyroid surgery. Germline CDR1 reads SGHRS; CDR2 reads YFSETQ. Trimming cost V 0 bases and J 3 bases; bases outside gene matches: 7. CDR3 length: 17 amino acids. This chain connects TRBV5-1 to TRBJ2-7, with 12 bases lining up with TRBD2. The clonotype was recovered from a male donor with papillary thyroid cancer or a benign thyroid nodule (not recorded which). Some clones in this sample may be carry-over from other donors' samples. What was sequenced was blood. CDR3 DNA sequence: TGCGCCAGCAGCTTGGTGACTAGCGGGAGCGCCCTCTACGAGCAGTACTTC. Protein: CASSLVTSGSALYEQYF.